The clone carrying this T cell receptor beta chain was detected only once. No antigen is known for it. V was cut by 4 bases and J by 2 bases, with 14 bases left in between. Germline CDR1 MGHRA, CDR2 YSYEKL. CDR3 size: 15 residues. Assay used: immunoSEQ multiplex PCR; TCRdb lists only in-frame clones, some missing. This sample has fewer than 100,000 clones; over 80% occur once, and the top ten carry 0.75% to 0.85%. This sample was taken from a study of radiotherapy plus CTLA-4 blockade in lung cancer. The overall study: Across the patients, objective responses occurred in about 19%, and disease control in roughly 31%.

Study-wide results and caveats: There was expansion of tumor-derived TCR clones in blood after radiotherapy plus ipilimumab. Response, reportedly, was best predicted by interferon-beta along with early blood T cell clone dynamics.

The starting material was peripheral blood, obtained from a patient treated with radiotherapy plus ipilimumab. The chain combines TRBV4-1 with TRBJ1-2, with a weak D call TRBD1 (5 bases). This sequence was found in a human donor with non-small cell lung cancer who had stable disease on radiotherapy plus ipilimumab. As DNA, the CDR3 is TGCGCCAGCAGCCCCCCGGCCCGGACAAACTATGGCTACACCTTC. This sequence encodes CASSPPARTNYGYTF.